The 4 T cell receptor beta chains given below trace back to one sample, sequenced in a study of sequential checkpoint blockade in melanoma. As for treatment: randomized to nivolumab then ipilimumab (arm A) or the reverse (arm B). Profiled with immunoSEQ multiplex PCR; TCRdb holds only in-frame clones, not every one. This table has about 28,000 clones, 83% appearing once. The sequencing used CD8+ T cells sorted from blood (inferred from file names), collected from a patient given nivolumab and ipilimumab in sequence. Source of these receptors: a human donor with melanoma.

The chain carries TRBV9 and TRBJ1-1, with D unresolved. V lost 3 bases to trimming and J lost 3 bases, with 12 bases between them. Germline-derived CDR1 and CDR2 are SGDLS and YYNGEE. CDR3 size: 14 residues. This chain's CDR3 is CASSGKRGHTEAFF. Written as DNA, the CDR3 is TGTGCCAGCAGCGGAAAAAGAGGCCACACTGAAGCTTTCTTT.

This chain connects TRBV19 to TRBJ2-7; D unclear. CDR1 and CDR2 (germline): LNHDA, SQIVND (reference sequence). The CDR3 sequence is 13 residues long. V lost 3 bases, J lost 0 bases, and 6 bases lay in between. CDR3 DNA: TGTGCCAGTAGTATCGGGTCCTCCTACGAGCAGTACTTC. Translation: CASSIGSSYEQYF.

The J gene is TRBJ2-7, the V gene TRBV6-6, with D possibly TRBD1 on 5 matching bases. Deletions cut 3 bases from V and 0 bases from J, with 15 bases between. The CDR3 is made up of 16 amino acids. Germline V gene lookup returns CDR1 MNHNY and CDR2 SVGAGI (reference sequence). As DNA, the CDR3 is TGTGCCAGCAGTTATTCGGACACGGCCATCTCCTACGAGCAGTACTTC. Translation gives CASSYSDTAISYEQYF.

The rearrangement joins TRBV9 to TRBJ1-1, with D possibly matching TRBD1 (5 bases). Per the germline V gene, CDR1 is SGDLS and CDR2 is YYNGEE. The CDR3 spans 14 residues. V was cut by 4 bases and J by 4 bases, with 14 bases left in between. The CDR3 DNA reads TGTGCCAGCAGCCGGGGTTGGGGGGGCACTGAAGCTTTCTTT. Translated: CASSRGWGGTEAFF. Full variable domain (missing parts from reference TRBV9 and TRBJ1-1): DSGVTQTPKHLITATGQRVTLRCSPRSGDLSVYWYQQSLDQGLQFLIQYYNGEERAKGNILERFSAQQFPDLHSELNLSSLELGDSALYFCASSRGWGGTEAFFGQGTRLTVV.